These 27 T cell receptor beta chains were all obtained from the same sample, sequenced in a study of blood T cell repertoires in COVID-19. Profiled with immunoSEQ multiplex PCR; TCRdb holds only in-frame clones, not every one. The sample has fewer than 85,000 clones; 88% are singletons. What was sequenced was peripheral blood. All receptors come from a human donor in a cohort sampled during active COVID-19.

V is TRBV9 and J is TRBJ2-5; weak D call: TRBD2 (6 bases). The germline gives CDR1 SGDLS, CDR2 YYNGEE. This CDR3 spans 14 amino acids. Trimming cost V 0 bases and J 1 base, with 7 bases left between them. The CDR3 DNA reads TGTGCCAGCAGCGTAGGCGGGGCCCAAGAGACCCAGTACTTC. It encodes CASSVGGAQETQYF.

The J gene is TRBJ2-7, the V gene TRBV7-2; tentatively, D is TRBD2 (6 bases). The CDR3 contains 13 residues. The germline V gene encodes CDR1 SGHTA and CDR2 FQGNSA. V dropped 5 bases and J dropped 6 bases, with 14 bases sitting between them. In DNA, the CDR3 is TGTGCCAGCAGCCCCCTGGGGGGATTCGAGCAGTACTTC. It codes for CASSPLGGFEQYF. Full variable domain (outside the CDR3, taken from reference TRBV7-2 and TRBJ2-7): GAGVSQSPSNKVTEKGKDVELRCDPISGHTALYWYRQSLGQGLEFLIYFQGNSAPDKSGLPSDRFSAERTGGSVSTLTIQRTQQEDSAVYLCASSPLGGFEQYFGPGTRLTVT.

V usage is TRBV4-1 and J usage is TRBJ2-7; TRBD2 aligns across 8 bases. From germline, CDR1 is MGHRA and CDR2 YSYEKL. V lost 6 bases and J lost 0; bases outside the gene matches: 4. The CDR3 consists of 14 residues. The CDR3 reads CASRVSGTSYEQYF. As DNA, the CDR3 is TGCGCCAGCAGGGTTAGCGGGACCTCCTACGAGCAGTACTTC.

The V gene is TRBV9, the J gene TRBJ2-3, with D perhaps TRBD2 (5 bases). This CDR3 is 16 amino acids long. CDR1 SGDLS and CDR2 YYNGEE come from the germline V gene. V lost 0 bases and J 5 bases, leaving 16 bases between the germline ends. The CDR3 DNA is TGTGCCAGCAGCGTAGAGGGAGACGACCGGATAGATACGCAGTATTTT. Translated, it gives CASSVEGDDRIDTQYF.

The chain recombines TRBV28 with TRBJ2-1; 8 nucleotides line up with TRBD2. The CDR3 sequence is 10 residues long. Germline loops: CDR1 MDHEN, CDR2 SYDVKM. J was trimmed by 13 bases and V by 6 bases; bases with no gene match: 2. The CDR3 DNA follows: TGTGCCAGCAGGAGCGGGAGACAGTTCTTC. Protein product: CASRSGRQFF.

This chain connects TRBV21-1 to TRBJ1-1; TRBD1 reflects the table's D call only, with no check against the DNA. TRBV21-1 is a listed pseudogene. The CDR3 runs to 16 residues. DNA of the CDR3: TGTGCCAGCAGCAAAGGGACCGGACAGCTACTTGAGGAGGCTTTCTTT. This encodes CASSKGTGQLLEEAFF.

V gene TRBV2 combines with J gene TRBJ1-5, with a tentative D call TRBD1 (6 bases). Germline CDR1 is SNHLY and CDR2 is FYNNEI. The CDR3 is 16 amino acids. V was pared by 4 bases and J by 5 bases, with 18 bases between. The chain's CDR3 is CASSGATGGQDQPQHF. The CDR3 nucleotides read TGTGCCAGCAGTGGGGCGACGGGGGGCCAGGATCAGCCCCAGCATTTT.

The CDR3 reads CASGGTARVDEQFF. The DNA of the CDR3 is TGCGCCAGCGGAGGGACTGCCCGGGTTGATGAGCAGTTCTTC. The chain joins TRBV5-1 to TRBJ2-1; tentative D call: TRBD2 (6 bases). V lost 7 bases and J 8 bases, leaving 19 bases between the germline ends. The CDR3 runs to 14 residues. The V gene's germline CDR1 is SGHRS and CDR2 YFSETQ.

The rearrangement links TRBV2 to TRBJ2-1, with 8 bases identical to TRBD1. Germline V CDR1 and CDR2: SNHLY, FYNNEI. CDR3 length: 14 residues. J gave up 5 bases and V 7 bases, and 7 bases lay outside the gene matches. Here the CDR3 DNA reads TGTGCCAGCAAATCGGACAGGGATCACAATGAGCAGTTCTTC. Encoded protein: CASKSDRDHNEQFF.

This clone has just one count. The V and J genes are TRBV3-1 (or the pseudogene TRBV3-2) and TRBJ1-2; TRBD1 might be the D (5 bases). CDR3 length: 13 amino acids. V dropped 5 bases and J dropped 6 bases, with 13 bases sitting between them. Germline V gene sequence: CDR1 LGHDT, CDR2 YNNKEL (reference sequence). CDR3 in DNA: TGTGCCAGCAGCGCCCGACAGAGAGATGGCTACACCTTC. This translates into CASSARQRDGYTF.

The V and J genes are TRBV5-1 and TRBJ2-7; 8 positions match TRBD1. The CDR3 totals 16 residues. The germline gives CDR1 SGHRS, CDR2 YFSETQ. V lost 4 bases to trimming and J lost 6 bases; unmatched junction nucleotides: 15. The CDR3 here is CASSPDPGTGTSEQYF. For the CDR3, the DNA is TGCGCCAGCAGCCCTGATCCGGGGACAGGTACATCCGAGCAGTACTTC.

This clone was seen a single time. The V gene is TRBV4-1, the J gene TRBJ1-4; weak D call: TRBD1 (6 bases). Germline V gives CDR1 MGHRA, CDR2 YSYEKL. This CDR3 is built from 16 residues. The V end lost 1 base, the J end lost 4 bases, and 13 bases lay between the germline ends. As DNA, the CDR3 is TGCGCCAGCAGCCAAGTTTCAGGACAGCTTAATGAAAAACTGTTTTTT. It is translated as CASSQVSGQLNEKLFF.

The chain combines TRBV5-1 with TRBJ1-2; D remains unclear. The V and J ends lost 0 bases and 3 bases respectively, with 9 bases between them. The CDR3 has 14 amino acids. Germline V gene sequence: CDR1 SGHRS, CDR2 YFSETQ. CDR3: CASSLDSLDYGYTF. DNA of the CDR3: TGCGCCAGCAGCTTGGACAGCCTTGACTATGGCTACACCTTC. The variable domain in full, with the rest retrieved from reference TRBV5-1 and TRBJ1-2, is KAGVTQTPRYLIKTRGQQVTLSCSPISGHRSVSWYQQTPGQGLQFLFEYFSETQRNKGNFPGRFSGRQFSNSRSEMNVSTLELGDSALYLCASSLDSLDYGYTFGSGTRLTVV.

The chain uses TRBV6-5 and TRBJ1-4, with TRBD1 identical over 9 bases. Germline loops: CDR1 MNHEY, CDR2 SVGAGI. The CDR3 sequence is 15 residues long. Trimming cost V 4 bases and J 7 bases; bases outside gene matches: 7. The DNA of the CDR3 is TGTGCCAGCAGTTCCCGACAGGGGGAAGGTGAAAAACTGTTTTTT. As protein: CASSSRQGEGEKLFF.

This clone was observed a few times. This chain joins TRBV30 and TRBJ1-6, with a possible D match to TRBD1 (6 bases). The CDR3 covers 14 residues. V lost 4 bases to trimming and J lost 9 bases, with 16 bases between them. Germline assignment: CDR1 GTSNPN and CDR2 SVGIG (reference sequence). The CDR3, as DNA: TGTGCCTGGACGGTAGGGGGAGAGGGTTCACCCCTCCACTTT. It yields the protein CAWTVGGEGSPLHF.

The chain has TRBV5-1 and TRBJ1-4, with D perhaps matching TRBD1 (6 bases). The CDR3 has 13 residues. V was pared by 8 bases and J by 5 bases, with 13 bases between. The germline gives CDR1 SGHRS, CDR2 YFSETQ. The CDR3 DNA reads as TGCGCCAGTAGCAGGGGTTCCAATGAAAAACTGTTTTTT. Translated, it gives CASSRGSNEKLFF.

The V call is TRBV4-2, the J call TRBJ2-5; D is ambiguous. The V and J ends lost 4 bases and 3 bases respectively, with 9 bases between them. The CDR3 sequence is 13 residues long. Per germline, CDR1 LGHNA and CDR2 YNFKEQ. The DNA of the CDR3 is TGTGCCAGCAGCCCGACATACGAAGAGACCCAGTACTTC. It yields the protein CASSPTYEETQYF.

This chain links TRBV3-1 (or the pseudogene TRBV3-2) with TRBJ1-4; tentative D call: TRBD1 (5 bases). Trimming removed 0 bases at V and 7 bases at J, with 9 bases between. CDR3 length: 14 residues. The V gene's germline CDR1 is LGHDT and CDR2 YNNKEL (reference sequence). The CDR3 bases are TGTGCCAGCAGCCAAGATAAAAGGGGTGAAAAACTGTTTTTT. Protein sequence: CASSQDKRGEKLFF.

The J gene is TRBJ2-7, the V gene TRBV2, with D perhaps TRBD1 (6 bases). V was pared by 4 bases and J by 3 bases, with 10 bases between. In germline, CDR1 is SNHLY, CDR2 FYNNEI. There are 13 residues in the CDR3. The DNA of the CDR3 is TGTGCCAGCAGTGTCGCAGGGGTCTACGAGCAGTACTTC. Translating it yields CASSVAGVYEQYF.

This sequence joins TRBV7-9 and TRBJ2-1, with 10 positions matching TRBD2. Trimming took 3 bases from V and 7 from J; bases not matched to a gene: 12. The CDR3 is 17 amino acids. Germline lookup yields CDR1 SEHNR and CDR2 FQNEAQ (reference sequence). The CDR3 region is CASSFMTSGWEGNEQFF. The CDR3 nucleotides are TGTGCCAGCAGCTTCATGACTAGCGGGTGGGAGGGTAATGAGCAGTTCTTC.

This chain uses TRBV9 with TRBJ2-3; TRBD2 matches 13 bases. V gave up 3 bases and J gave up 1 base; unmatched junction bases: 2. The germline gives CDR1 SGDLS, CDR2 YYNGEE. The length of the CDR3 is 16 residues. The CDR3 DNA follows: TGTGCCAGCAGCGACGGACTAGCGGGAGGCACAGATACGCAGTATTTT. As protein: CASSDGLAGGTDTQYF.

The genes are TRBV27 and TRBJ2-4, with 9 bases identical to TRBD1. Germline V CDR1 and CDR2: MNHEY, SMNVEV (reference sequence). The CDR3 extends over 15 amino acids. Germline trimming cut 3 bases from V and 9 bases from J; bases unmatched to any gene: 9. CDR3: CASSFTGGPQGIQYF. The DNA for the CDR3 is TGTGCCAGCAGTTTTACAGGGGGCCCTCAGGGCATTCAGTACTTC.

The genes are TRBV30 and TRBJ1-2, with 11 positions matching TRBD1. Germline trimming cut 0 bases from V and 6 bases from J; bases unmatched to any gene: 0. The CDR3 runs to 13 residues. Germline V CDR1 and CDR2: GTSNPN, SVGIG (reference sequence). The CDR3 region is CAWSVGQGDGYTF. The CDR3 coding sequence is TGTGCCTGGAGTGTGGGACAGGGGGATGGCTACACCTTC.

The chain employs TRBV9 and TRBJ2-1; TRBD2 agrees at 12 bases. The ends lost 0 bases at V and 8 bases at J; junction bases unmatched: 9. This CDR3 comprises 17 residues. The germline V gene encodes CDR1 SGDLS and CDR2 YYNGEE. CDR3 bases: TGTGCCAGCAGCGTAGCTAGGTCTAGCGGGGGGGCGGATGAGCAGTTCTTC. Translating gives CASSVARSSGGADEQFF.

The chain is built from TRBV6-5 and TRBJ2-7; 7 nucleotides line up with TRBD2. The length of the CDR3 is 15 residues. Trimming took 7 bases from V and 2 from J; bases not matched to a gene: 11. Germline V gene lookup returns CDR1 MNHEY and CDR2 SVGAGI. CDR3: CASTDPGGGPYEQYF. CDR3 in DNA: TGTGCCAGCACCGACCCCGGGGGAGGGCCCTACGAGCAGTACTTC.

This clone was detected only once. The chain couples TRBV3-1 (or the pseudogene TRBV3-2) to TRBJ1-4, with D maybe TRBD1 (6 bases). The CDR3 has 14 amino acids. Trimming took off 6 bases at V and 10 bases at J, with 18 bases between the two ends. Germline values: CDR1 LGHDT, CDR2 YNNKEL (reference sequence). The CDR3 region is CASSPQGPFVKLFF. CDR3 bases: TGTGCCAGCAGTCCCCAGGGGCCCTTTGTAAAACTGTTTTTT.

V usage is TRBV6-5 and J usage is TRBJ2-5; 9 bases match TRBD1. Germline CDR1 is MNHEY and CDR2 is SVGAGI. V lost 9 bases, J lost 2 bases, and 7 bases stayed unmatched. This CDR3 is built from 14 residues. The CDR3 is CASTPGTGQETQYF. As DNA, the CDR3 is TGTGCCAGTACACCCGGGACAGGGCAAGAGACCCAGTACTTC.